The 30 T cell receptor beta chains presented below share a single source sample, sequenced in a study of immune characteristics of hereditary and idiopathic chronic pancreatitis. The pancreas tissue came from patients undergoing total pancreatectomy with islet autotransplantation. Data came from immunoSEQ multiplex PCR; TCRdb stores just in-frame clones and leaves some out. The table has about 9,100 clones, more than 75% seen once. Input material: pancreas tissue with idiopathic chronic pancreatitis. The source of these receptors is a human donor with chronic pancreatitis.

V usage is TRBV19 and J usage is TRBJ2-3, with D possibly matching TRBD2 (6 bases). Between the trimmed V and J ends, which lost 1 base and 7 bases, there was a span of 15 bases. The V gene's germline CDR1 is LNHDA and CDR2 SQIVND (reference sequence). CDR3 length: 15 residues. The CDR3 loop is CASSIGAGFGNTQYF. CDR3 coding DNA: TGTGCCAGTAGTATAGGCGCGGGGTTTGGGAATACGCAGTATTTT.

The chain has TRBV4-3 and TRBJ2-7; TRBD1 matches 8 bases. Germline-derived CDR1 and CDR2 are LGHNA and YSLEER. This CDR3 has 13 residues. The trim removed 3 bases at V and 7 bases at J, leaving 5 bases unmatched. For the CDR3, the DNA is TGCGCCAGCAGCCAGGACAGGGTTGGGGAGCAGTACTTC. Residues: CASSQDRVGEQYF.

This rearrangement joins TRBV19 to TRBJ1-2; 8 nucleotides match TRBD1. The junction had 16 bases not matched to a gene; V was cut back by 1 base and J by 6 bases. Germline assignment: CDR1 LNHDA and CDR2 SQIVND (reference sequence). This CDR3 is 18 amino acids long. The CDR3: CASSIGSGQGRLTDGYTF. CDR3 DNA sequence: TGTGCCAGTAGTATAGGTTCCGGACAGGGAAGGTTAACGGATGGCTACACCTTC. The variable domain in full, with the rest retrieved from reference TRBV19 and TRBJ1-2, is DGGITQSPKYLFRKEGQNVTLSCEQNLNHDAMYWYRQDPGQGLRLIYYSQIVNDFQKGDIAEGYSVSREKKESFPLTVTSAQKNPTAFYLCASSIGSGQGRLTDGYTFGSGTRLTVV.

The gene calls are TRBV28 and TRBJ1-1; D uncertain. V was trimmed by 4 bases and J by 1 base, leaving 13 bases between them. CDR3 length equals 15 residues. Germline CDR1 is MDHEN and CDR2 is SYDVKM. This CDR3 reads CASSYPLASNTEAFF. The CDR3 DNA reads TGTGCCAGCAGTTACCCCCTCGCCTCGAACACTGAAGCTTTCTTT.

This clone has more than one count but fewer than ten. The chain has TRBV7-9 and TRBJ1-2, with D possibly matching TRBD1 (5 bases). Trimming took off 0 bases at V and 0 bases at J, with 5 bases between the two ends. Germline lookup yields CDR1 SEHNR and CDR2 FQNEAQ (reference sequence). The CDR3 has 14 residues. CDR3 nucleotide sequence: TGTGCCAGCAGCTTAGCGGGGGCTAACTATGGCTACACCTTC. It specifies CASSLAGANYGYTF.

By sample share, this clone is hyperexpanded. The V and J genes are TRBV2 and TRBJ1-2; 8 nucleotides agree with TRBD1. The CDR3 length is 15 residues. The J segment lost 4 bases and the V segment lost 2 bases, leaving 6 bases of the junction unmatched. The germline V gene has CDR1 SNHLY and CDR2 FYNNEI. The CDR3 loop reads CASSEFQGAGYGYTF. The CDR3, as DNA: TGTGCCAGCAGTGAATTCCAGGGGGCCGGCTATGGCTACACCTTC.

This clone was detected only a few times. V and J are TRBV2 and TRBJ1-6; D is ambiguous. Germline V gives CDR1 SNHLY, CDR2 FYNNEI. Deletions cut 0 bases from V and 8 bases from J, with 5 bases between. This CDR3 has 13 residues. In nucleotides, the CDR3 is TGTGCCAGCAGTGAAGCGGTCTATTCACCCCTCCACTTT. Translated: CASSEAVYSPLHF.

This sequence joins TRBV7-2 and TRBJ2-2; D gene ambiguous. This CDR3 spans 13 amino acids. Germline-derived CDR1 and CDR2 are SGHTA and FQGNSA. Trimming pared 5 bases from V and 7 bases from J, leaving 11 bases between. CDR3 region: CASSIGRSGELFF. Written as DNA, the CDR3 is TGTGCCAGCAGCATCGGACGGAGCGGGGAGCTGTTTTTT. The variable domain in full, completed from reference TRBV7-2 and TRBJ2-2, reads GAGVSQSPSNKVTEKGKDVELRCDPISGHTALYWYRQSLGQGLEFLIYFQGNSAPDKSGLPSDRFSAERTGGSVSTLTIQRTQQEDSAVYLCASSIGRSGELFFGEGSRLTVL.

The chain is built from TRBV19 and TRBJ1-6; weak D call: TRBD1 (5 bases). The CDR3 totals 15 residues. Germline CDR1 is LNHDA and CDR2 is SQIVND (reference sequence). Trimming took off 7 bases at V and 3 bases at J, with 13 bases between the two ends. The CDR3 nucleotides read TGTGCCAGTAATCCCTCGGGGGGCTATAATTCACCCCTCCACTTT. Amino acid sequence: CASNPSGGYNSPLHF.

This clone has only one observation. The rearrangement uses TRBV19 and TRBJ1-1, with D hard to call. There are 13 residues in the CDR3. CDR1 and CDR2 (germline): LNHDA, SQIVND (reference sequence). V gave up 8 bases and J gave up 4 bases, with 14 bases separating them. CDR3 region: CASAQVLFTEAFF. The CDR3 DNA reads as TGTGCCAGTGCCCAGGTTTTGTTCACTGAAGCTTTCTTT.

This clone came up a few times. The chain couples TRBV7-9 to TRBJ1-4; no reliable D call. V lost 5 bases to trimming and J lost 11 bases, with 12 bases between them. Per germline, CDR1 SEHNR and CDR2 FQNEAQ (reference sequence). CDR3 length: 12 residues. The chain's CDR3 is CASSPPVEKLFF. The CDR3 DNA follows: TGTGCCAGCAGCCCCCCTGTAGAGAAACTGTTTTTT.

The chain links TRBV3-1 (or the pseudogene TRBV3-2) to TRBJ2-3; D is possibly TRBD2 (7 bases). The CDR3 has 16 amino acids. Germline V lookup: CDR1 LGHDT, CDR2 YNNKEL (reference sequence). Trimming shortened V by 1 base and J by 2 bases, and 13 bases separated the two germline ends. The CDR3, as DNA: TGTGCCAGCAGCCAAGTTGCGGGGGCCGTCACAGATACGCAGTATTTT. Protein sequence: CASSQVAGAVTDTQYF.

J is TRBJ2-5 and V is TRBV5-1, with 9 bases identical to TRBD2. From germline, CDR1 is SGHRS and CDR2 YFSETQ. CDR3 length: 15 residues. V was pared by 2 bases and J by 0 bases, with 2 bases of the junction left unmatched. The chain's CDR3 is CASSFQRGDQETQYF. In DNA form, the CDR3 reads TGCGCCAGCAGCTTCCAGCGGGGGGACCAAGAGACCCAGTACTTC. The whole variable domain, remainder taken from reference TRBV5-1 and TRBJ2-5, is KAGVTQTPRYLIKTRGQQVTLSCSPISGHRSVSWYQQTPGQGLQFLFEYFSETQRNKGNFPGRFSGRQFSNSRSEMNVSTLELGDSALYLCASSFQRGDQETQYFGPGTRLLVL.

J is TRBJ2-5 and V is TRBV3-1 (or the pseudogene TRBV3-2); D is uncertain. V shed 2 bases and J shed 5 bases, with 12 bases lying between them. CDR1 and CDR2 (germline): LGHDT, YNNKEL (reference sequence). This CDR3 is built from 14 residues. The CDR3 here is CASSQWGTFETQYF. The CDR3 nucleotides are TGTGCCAGCAGCCAATGGGGTACCTTTGAGACCCAGTACTTC.

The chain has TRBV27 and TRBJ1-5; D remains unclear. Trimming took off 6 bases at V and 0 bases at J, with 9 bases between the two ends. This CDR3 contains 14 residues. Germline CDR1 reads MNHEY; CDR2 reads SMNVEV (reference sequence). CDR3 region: CASSPTYSNQPQHF. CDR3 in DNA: TGTGCCAGCAGCCCCACATATAGCAATCAGCCCCAGCATTTT.

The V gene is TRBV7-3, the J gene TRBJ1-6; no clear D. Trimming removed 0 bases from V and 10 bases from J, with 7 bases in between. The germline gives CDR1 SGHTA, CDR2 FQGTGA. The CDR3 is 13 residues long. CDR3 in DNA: TGTGCCAGCAGCTTAACGTACGGGTCACCCCTCCACTTT. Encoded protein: CASSLTYGSPLHF.

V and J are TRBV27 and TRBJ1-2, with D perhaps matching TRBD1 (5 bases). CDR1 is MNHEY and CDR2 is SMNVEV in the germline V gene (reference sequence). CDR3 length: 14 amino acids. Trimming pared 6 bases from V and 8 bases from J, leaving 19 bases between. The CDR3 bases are TGTGCCAGCAGAAAACAGGTTTCAAGTGACGGCTACACCTTC. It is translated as CASRKQVSSDGYTF.

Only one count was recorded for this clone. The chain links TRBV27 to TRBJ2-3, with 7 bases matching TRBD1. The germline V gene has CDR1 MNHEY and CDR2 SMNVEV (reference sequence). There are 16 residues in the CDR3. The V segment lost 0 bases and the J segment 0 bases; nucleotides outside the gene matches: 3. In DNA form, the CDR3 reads TGTGCCAGCAGTTTATCGAGGGGGCGTAGCACAGATACGCAGTATTTT. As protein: CASSLSRGRSTDTQYF.

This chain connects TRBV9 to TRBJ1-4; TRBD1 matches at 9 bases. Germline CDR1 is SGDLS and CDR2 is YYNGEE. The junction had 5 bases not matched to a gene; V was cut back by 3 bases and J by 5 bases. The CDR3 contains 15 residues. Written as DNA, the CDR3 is TGTGCCAGCAGCGCCGCGGGACAGGGAAATGAAAAACTGTTTTTT. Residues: CASSAAGQGNEKLFF.

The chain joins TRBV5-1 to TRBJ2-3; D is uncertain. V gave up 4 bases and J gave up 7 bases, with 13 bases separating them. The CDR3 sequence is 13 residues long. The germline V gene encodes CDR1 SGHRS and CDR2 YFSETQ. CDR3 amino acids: CASSPGELHTQYF. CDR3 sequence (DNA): TGCGCCAGCAGCCCCGGCGAATTGCATACGCAGTATTTT.

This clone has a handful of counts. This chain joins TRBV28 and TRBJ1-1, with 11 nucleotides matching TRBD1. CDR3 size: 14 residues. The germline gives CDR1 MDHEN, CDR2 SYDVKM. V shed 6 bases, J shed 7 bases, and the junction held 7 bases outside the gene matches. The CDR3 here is CASRPGQGVGEAFF. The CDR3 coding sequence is TGTGCCAGCAGGCCGGGACAGGGGGTAGGTGAAGCTTTCTTT.

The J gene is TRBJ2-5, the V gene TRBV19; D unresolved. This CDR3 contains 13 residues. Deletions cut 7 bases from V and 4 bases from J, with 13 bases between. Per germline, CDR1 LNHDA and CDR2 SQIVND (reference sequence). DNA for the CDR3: TGTGCCAGTAAGGGAATGGGGTTAGAGACCCAGTACTTC. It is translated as CASKGMGLETQYF.

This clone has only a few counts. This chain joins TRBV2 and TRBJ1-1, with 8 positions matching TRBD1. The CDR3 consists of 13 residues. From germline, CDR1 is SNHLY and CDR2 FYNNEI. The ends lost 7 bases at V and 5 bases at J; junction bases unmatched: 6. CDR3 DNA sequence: TGTGCCAGCATCAGGACAGGGCGAACTGAAGCTTTCTTT. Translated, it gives CASIRTGRTEAFF.

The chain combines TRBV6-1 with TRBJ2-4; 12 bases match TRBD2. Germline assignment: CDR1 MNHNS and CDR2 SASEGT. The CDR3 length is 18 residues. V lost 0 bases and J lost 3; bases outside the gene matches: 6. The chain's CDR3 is CASSEAVLAGGGKNIQYF. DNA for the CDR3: TGTGCCAGCAGTGAAGCAGTACTAGCGGGGGGAGGCAAAAACATTCAGTACTTC.

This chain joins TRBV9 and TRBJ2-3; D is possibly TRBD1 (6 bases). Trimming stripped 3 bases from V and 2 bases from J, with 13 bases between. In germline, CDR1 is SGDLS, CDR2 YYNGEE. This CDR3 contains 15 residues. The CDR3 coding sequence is TGTGCCAGCAGCGGACGCGGACAGCACACAGATACGCAGTATTTT. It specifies CASSGRGQHTDTQYF.

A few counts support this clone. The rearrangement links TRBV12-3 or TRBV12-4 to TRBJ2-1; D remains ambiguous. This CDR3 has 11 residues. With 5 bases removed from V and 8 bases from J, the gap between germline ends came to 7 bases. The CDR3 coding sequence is TGTGCCAGCAGTCCTGGGGATGAGCAGTTCTTC. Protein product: CASSPGDEQFF.

CDR3 in amino acids: CASSQGYNEQFF. The CDR3 DNA reads TGTGCCAGCAGTCAGGGTTACAATGAGCAGTTCTTC. This chain uses TRBV6-6 with TRBJ2-1; TRBD1 might be the D (5 bases). In germline, CDR1 is MNHNY, CDR2 SVGAGI (reference sequence). Trimming cost V 5 bases and J 4 bases, with 6 bases left between them. This CDR3 region has 12 residues.

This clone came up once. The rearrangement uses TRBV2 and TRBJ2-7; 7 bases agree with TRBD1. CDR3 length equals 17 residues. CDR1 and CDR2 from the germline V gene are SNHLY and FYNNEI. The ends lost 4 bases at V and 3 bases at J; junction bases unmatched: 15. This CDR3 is CASSVRQGKVRDYEQYF. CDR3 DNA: TGTGCCAGCAGTGTACGACAGGGCAAGGTCCGGGACTACGAGCAGTACTTC.

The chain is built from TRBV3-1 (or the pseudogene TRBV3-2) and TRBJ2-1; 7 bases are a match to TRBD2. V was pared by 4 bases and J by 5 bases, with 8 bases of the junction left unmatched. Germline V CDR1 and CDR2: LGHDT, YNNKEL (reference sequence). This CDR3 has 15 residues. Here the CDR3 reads CASSPQWGGDNEQFF. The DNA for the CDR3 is TGTGCCAGCAGCCCCCAATGGGGGGGGGACAATGAGCAGTTCTTC.

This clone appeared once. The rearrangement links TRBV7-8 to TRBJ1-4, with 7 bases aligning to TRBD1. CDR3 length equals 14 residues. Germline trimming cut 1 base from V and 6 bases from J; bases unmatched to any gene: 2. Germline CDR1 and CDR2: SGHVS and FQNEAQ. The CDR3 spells CASSLEQGYEKLFF. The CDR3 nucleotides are TGTGCCAGCAGCTTAGAACAGGGGTATGAAAAACTGTTTTTT.